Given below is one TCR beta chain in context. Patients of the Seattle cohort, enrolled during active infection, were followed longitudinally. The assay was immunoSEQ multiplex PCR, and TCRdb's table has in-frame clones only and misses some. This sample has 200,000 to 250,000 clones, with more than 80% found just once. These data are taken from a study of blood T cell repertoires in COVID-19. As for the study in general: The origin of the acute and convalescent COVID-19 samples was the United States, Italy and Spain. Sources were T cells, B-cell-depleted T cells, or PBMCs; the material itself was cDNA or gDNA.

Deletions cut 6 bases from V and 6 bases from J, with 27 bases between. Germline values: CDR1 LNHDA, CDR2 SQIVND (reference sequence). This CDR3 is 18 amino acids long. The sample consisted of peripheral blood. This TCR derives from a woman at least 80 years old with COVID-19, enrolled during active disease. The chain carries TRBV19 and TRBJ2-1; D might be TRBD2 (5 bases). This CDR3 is CASSSLRPDLVKGNEQFF. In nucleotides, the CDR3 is TGTGCCAGTAGCAGCCTCCGCCCGGACTTGGTGAAGGGCAATGAGCAGTTCTTC.